The 29 T cell receptor beta chains presented below share a single source sample, sequenced in a study of blood T cell repertoires in COVID-19. Assay: immunoSEQ multiplex PCR; the TCRdb copy retains only in-frame clones and omits some. The sample has roughly 340,000 clones, approximately 89% seen once; the top ten hold around 3.5%. Sequences were obtained from peripheral blood. The receptors derive from a woman aged 18-29 years who had recovered from COVID-19.

This rearrangement joins TRBV28 to TRBJ1-2; the D gene is possibly TRBD1 (5 bases). The germline V gene encodes CDR1 MDHEN and CDR2 SYDVKM. CDR3 size: 15 residues. V lost 6 bases and J 5 bases, leaving 19 bases between the germline ends. As DNA, the CDR3 is TGTGCCAGCAGCCCATTTCGGGCAGGACATTATGGCTACACCTTC. Amino acids: CASSPFRAGHYGYTF.

The CDR3 nucleotides are TGTGCCAGCAGCGGCAGGACAGGGGGCTTTGATGAGCAGTTCTTC. This gives the protein CASSGRTGGFDEQFF. The chain is built from TRBV7-2 and TRBJ2-1; 11 nucleotides line up with TRBD1. Looked up from germline, CDR1 is SGHTA and CDR2 is FQGNSA. V shed 5 bases and J 8 bases; nucleotides not matched to a gene: 8. The length of the CDR3 is 15 residues.

The CDR3 is CASSVTSGSLETQYF. CDR3 DNA: TGCGCCAGCAGCGTTACTAGCGGGAGTTTGGAGACCCAGTACTTC. The chain links TRBV5-1 to TRBJ2-5, with 11 bases that match TRBD2. CDR1 is SGHRS, CDR2 YFSETQ, per germline. Losses at the gene ends were 4 bases for V and 5 bases for J; bases not matched to a gene: 7. This CDR3 region has 15 residues.

This chain uses TRBV7-2 with TRBJ1-3; D is perhaps TRBD1 (6 bases). Germline CDR1 reads SGHTA; CDR2 reads FQGNSA. The CDR3 extends over 15 amino acids. Trimming left V 3 bases short and J 4 bases short, with 13 bases between. The CDR3 reads CASSLGVGGGNTIYF. DNA of the CDR3: TGTGCCAGCAGCTTGGGTGTAGGGGGAGGAAACACCATATATTTT. The whole variable domain, remainder taken from reference TRBV7-2 and TRBJ1-3, is GAGVSQSPSNKVTEKGKDVELRCDPISGHTALYWYRQSLGQGLEFLIYFQGNSAPDKSGLPSDRFSAERTGGSVSTLTIQRTQQEDSAVYLCASSLGVGGGNTIYFGEGSWLTVV.

This chain connects TRBV4-3 to TRBJ1-2, with D possibly TRBD1 on 5 matching bases. CDR3 length: 12 amino acids. Trimming stripped 3 bases from V and 8 bases from J, with 10 bases between. Germline CDR1 and CDR2: LGHNA and YSLEER. CDR3 loop: CASSHAGLGYTF. DNA for the CDR3: TGCGCCAGCAGCCATGCGGGGCTCGGCTACACCTTC.

The J gene is TRBJ2-2, the V gene TRBV6-1; TRBD2 matches 8 bases. The CDR3 extends over 15 amino acids. Germline V gives CDR1 MNHNS, CDR2 SASEGT. The junction had 5 bases not matched to a gene; V was cut back by 4 bases and J by 4 bases. The CDR3: CASSGLSGTTGELFF. The CDR3 bases are TGTGCCAGCAGTGGCCTTAGCGGGACCACCGGGGAGCTGTTTTTT.

The gene calls are TRBV19 and TRBJ2-3; 8 bases match TRBD2. The CDR3 extends over 15 amino acids. V lost 5 bases to trimming and J lost 3 bases; unmatched junction nucleotides: 7. Germline CDR1 LNHDA, CDR2 SQIVND (reference sequence). The CDR3 spells CASSLRGRTTDTQYF. CDR3 bases: TGTGCCAGTAGTTTGCGCGGGAGGACGACAGATACGCAGTATTTT.

The rearrangement uses TRBV5-1 and TRBJ1-4, with TRBD1 as a possible D gene (6 bases). Germline V gives CDR1 SGHRS, CDR2 YFSETQ. The CDR3 contains 14 residues. V was pared by 4 bases and J by 12 bases, with 19 bases between. The CDR3 here is CASSPGTYTDELFF. CDR3 DNA sequence: TGCGCCAGCAGCCCCGGGACATATACCGACGAACTGTTTTTT.

This rearrangement joins TRBV27 to TRBJ1-2; perhaps TRBD1 as D (5 bases). The CDR3 totals 14 residues. CDR1 and CDR2 from the germline V gene are MNHEY and SMNVEV (reference sequence). V gave up 2 bases and J gave up 4 bases, with 11 bases separating them. CDR3 nucleotides: TGTGCCAGCAGTTTACGGGGGGTGAGCTATGGCTACACCTTC. Its protein product is CASSLRGVSYGYTF.

In this sample, this clone turned up once. V gene TRBV25-1 combines with J gene TRBJ1-1; D is unclear. Germline V lookup: CDR1 MGHDK, CDR2 SYGVNS. V lost 4 bases to trimming and J lost 4 bases, with 13 bases between them. The CDR3 has 14 amino acids. The CDR3 reads CASSAPVVGTEAFF. Written as DNA, the CDR3 is TGTGCCAGCAGTGCTCCAGTCGTTGGCACTGAAGCTTTCTTT. Supplemented by reference TRBV25-1 and TRBJ1-1, the full variable domain reads EADIYQTPRYLVIGTGKKITLECSQTMGHDKMYWYQQDPGMELHLIHYSYGVNSTEKGDLSSESTVSRIRTEHFPLTLESARPSHTSQYLCASSAPVVGTEAFFGQGTRLTVV.

The chain combines TRBV5-4 with TRBJ2-3; the D is unclear. In germline, CDR1 is SGHNT, CDR2 YYREEE (reference sequence). V lost 0 bases and J lost 5, with 7 bases in between. The CDR3 spans 13 residues. The CDR3 sequence is CASSLDSLDTQYF. Here the CDR3 DNA reads TGTGCCAGCAGCTTGGACTCCTTAGATACGCAGTATTTT. Full variable domain (remainder filled in from reference TRBV5-4 and TRBJ2-3): ETGVTQSPTHLIKTRGQQVTLRCSSQSGHNTVSWYQQALGQGPQFIFQYYREEENGRGNFPPRFSGLQFPNYSSELNVNALELDDSALYLCASSLDSLDTQYFGPGTRLTVL.

The chain combines TRBV18 with TRBJ2-7; D is possibly TRBD2 (6 bases). There are 13 residues in the CDR3. Germline loops: CDR1 KGHSH, CDR2 LQKENI. The V and J ends lost 4 bases and 9 bases respectively, with 16 bases between them. This CDR3 reads CASSRTGAGMQYV. The CDR3 nucleotides read TGTGCCAGCTCACGAACAGGTGCGGGAATGCAGTACGTC.

The chain recombines TRBV21-1 with TRBJ2-2; the table's TRBD2 call for D was not verified on the DNA. TRBV21-1 counts as a pseudogene. The CDR3 has 16 amino acids. The chain's CDR3 is CATRLEFSTNTGELFF. The CDR3 region has the DNA TGTGCCACCAGGCTTGAGTTTTCGACGAACACCGGGGAGCTGTTTTTT.

The chain combines TRBV20-1 with TRBJ2-1; the D is unclear. V dropped 3 bases and J dropped 8 bases, with 8 bases sitting between them. The CDR3 is 11 residues long. Germline lookup yields CDR1 DFQATT and CDR2 SNEGSKA (reference sequence). CDR3 in amino acids: CSARGFDEQFF. The CDR3 DNA follows: TGCAGTGCTAGGGGCTTCGATGAGCAGTTCTTC.

The rearrangement links TRBV18 to TRBJ2-2, with 13 bases aligning to TRBD2. Germline V gene data show CDR1 as KGHSH and CDR2 as LQKENI. Trimming took 6 bases from V and 5 from J; bases not matched to a gene: 6. The CDR3 sequence is 16 residues long. The CDR3 region is CASSAGLAGVTGELFF. In DNA, the CDR3 is TGTGCCAGCTCGGCCGGACTAGCGGGAGTAACCGGGGAGCTGTTTTTT. Drawing the rest from reference TRBV18 and TRBJ2-2, the complete variable domain is NAGVMQNPRHLVRRRGQEARLRCSPMKGHSHVYWYRQLPEEGLKFMVYLQKENIIDESGMPKERFSAEFPKEGPSILRIQQVVRGDSAAYFCASSAGLAGVTGELFFGEGSRLTVL.

This clone was seen just once. The rearrangement links TRBV28 to TRBJ2-3; TRBD2 matches at 8 bases. This CDR3 is built from 15 residues. The V gene's germline CDR1 is MDHEN and CDR2 SYDVKM. The V gene end was trimmed by 6 bases and the J gene end by 2 bases; junction bases not matched to a gene: 7. CDR3 sequence (DNA): TGTGCCAGCAGCATGACACTAGCGGACACAGATACGCAGTATTTT. It is translated as CASSMTLADTDTQYF.

The chain uses TRBV11-2 and TRBJ2-7, with D perhaps TRBD2 (7 bases). Germline lookup yields CDR1 SGHAT and CDR2 FQNNGV. This CDR3 has 14 residues. DNA of the CDR3: TGTGCCAGCAGCTTAGGTGGGGGGGCCTACGAGCAGCACGTC. The encoded protein is CASSLGGGAYEQHV.

This sequence joins TRBV11-1 and TRBJ1-5; 9 bases line up with TRBD1. The junction had 8 bases not matched to a gene; V was cut back by 7 bases and J by 4 bases. The CDR3 is 15 amino acids. Per the germline V gene, CDR1 is SGHAT and CDR2 is FQDESV (reference sequence). DNA of the CDR3: TGTGCCAGCATGGGGACGGGGACAGGGAATCAGCCCCAGCATTTT. Translating gives CASMGTGTGNQPQHF.

The V call is TRBV4-3, the J call TRBJ1-2; tentatively, D is TRBD1 (5 bases). Per the germline V gene, CDR1 is LGHNA and CDR2 is YSLEER. V was shortened by 1 base and J by 4 bases, with 10 bases between the two germline ends. The CDR3 runs 14 residues. The CDR3 region has the DNA TGCGCCAGCAGCCAAGGTCCGGGGGGCTATGGCTACACCTTC. This translates into CASSQGPGGYGYTF.

The chain employs TRBV7-6 and TRBJ1-1; no firm D call. CDR3 length: 14 residues. From germline, CDR1 is SGHVS and CDR2 FNYEAQ. V was pared by 5 bases and J by 9 bases, with 19 bases between. The CDR3 loop reads CASSPGASALKAFF. The CDR3 DNA follows: TGTGCCAGCAGCCCCGGTGCGTCCGCCCTTAAAGCTTTCTTT.

This rearrangement joins TRBV9 to TRBJ2-3, with 7 bases matching TRBD2. In germline, CDR1 is SGDLS, CDR2 YYNGEE. This CDR3 is built from 16 residues. Germline trimming cut 2 bases from V and 0 bases from J; bases unmatched to any gene: 6. In DNA, the CDR3 is TGTGCCAGCAGCGTTCCTAGCGGAGCTAGCACAGATACGCAGTATTTT. It codes for CASSVPSGASTDTQYF.

V is TRBV6-1 and J is TRBJ2-2; 9 bases are shared with TRBD1. CDR1 and CDR2 from the germline V gene are MNHNS and SASEGT. Trimming at V came to 4 bases and at J to 5 bases, leaving 8 bases not matched to a gene. CDR3 length equals 16 residues. The CDR3: CASSVTGTGITGELFF. As DNA, the CDR3 is TGTGCCAGCAGTGTAACCGGGACAGGGATAACCGGGGAGCTGTTTTTT.

The CDR3 spells CASSSAGGSSGGEQYV. Written as DNA, the CDR3 is TGTGCCAGCAGTTCGGCGGGAGGCTCCTCCGGGGGGGAGCAGTACGTC. This chain links TRBV6-2 or TRBV6-3 with TRBJ2-7, with 8 bases aligning to TRBD2. Trimming cost V 4 bases and J 7 bases; bases outside gene matches: 15. Per the germline V gene, CDR1 is MNHEY and CDR2 is SVGEGT. The CDR3 covers 16 residues.

This clone showed up just once. This rearrangement joins TRBV15 to TRBJ2-5, with 7 bases identical to TRBD2. Germline V gene sequence: CDR1 LNHNV, CDR2 YYDKDF (reference sequence). V was clipped by 4 bases and J by 5 bases; unmatched bases: 10. The CDR3 contains 15 residues. The CDR3 nucleotides are TGTGCCACCAGCACCTTAGCGGGCCTAGGGGAGACCCAGTACTTC. Translating it yields CATSTLAGLGETQYF.

The J gene is TRBJ2-6, the V gene TRBV4-3; tentatively, D is TRBD2 (6 bases). Per germline, CDR1 LGHNA and CDR2 YSLEER. Trimming took off 4 bases at V and 0 bases at J, with 19 bases between the two ends. This CDR3 is built from 19 residues. For the CDR3, the DNA is TGCGCCAGCAGCCCCTTAGTCGGGACTGACTACTCTGGGGCCAACGTCCTGACTTTC. Amino acids: CASSPLVGTDYSGANVLTF.

This sequence joins TRBV5-1 and TRBJ2-3; 7 bases line up with TRBD1. The CDR3 has 15 amino acids. With 0 bases clipped from V and 0 bases from J, the junction kept 1 base outside the gene matches. In germline, CDR1 is SGHRS, CDR2 YFSETQ. CDR3 in DNA: TGCGCCAGCAGCTTGGCGACAGGGAGCACAGATACGCAGTATTTT. Its protein product is CASSLATGSTDTQYF.

The V call is TRBV2, the J call TRBJ2-3; 12 bases map to TRBD2. This CDR3 is built from 13 residues. Looked up from germline, CDR1 is SNHLY and CDR2 is FYNNEI. V shed 0 bases and J 14 bases; nucleotides not matched to a gene: 3. CDR3 residues: CASSEASTSGRYF. The CDR3, as DNA: TGTGCCAGCAGTGAAGCCTCGACTAGCGGGAGGTATTTT.

V usage is TRBV5-5 and J usage is TRBJ1-2, with 10 bases matching TRBD1. Germline-derived CDR1 and CDR2 are SGHKS and YYEKEE (reference sequence). The junction had 1 base not matched to a gene; V was cut back by 0 bases and J by 2 bases. The CDR3 sequence is 15 residues long. The CDR3 coding sequence is TGTGCCAGCAGCTTGGGACAGGGGGCAAACTATGGCTACACCTTC. Translating it yields CASSLGQGANYGYTF.

The rearrangement links TRBV27 to TRBJ1-6; D unclear. This CDR3 has 14 residues. V lost 3 bases and J 2 bases, leaving 5 bases between the germline ends. Germline CDR1 reads MNHEY; CDR2 reads SMNVEV (reference sequence). CDR3 loop: CASSLRPYNSPLHF. The CDR3 region has the DNA TGTGCCAGCAGTTTGCGCCCCTATAATTCACCCCTCCACTTT.